This T cell receptor beta chain is from a study of blood T cells in healthy people across ages. Sample-barcoded 5' priming and a J-beta primer mix drove a second PCR of roughly 6 to 12 cycles. Each cDNA molecule carried a tag from a template-switch adaptor that contained 12 random nucleotides. MiXCR was run by TCRdb on the 5' RACE reads, yielding one entry per CDR3 protein. The data show some 710,000 distinct CDR3 sequences, 20% to 25% seen once. What was sequenced was blood. The source of this sequence is a man between 65 and 79 years old in good health.

The CDR3 sequence: CASSMGVTKEQYF. CDR3 coding DNA: TGTGCCAGCAGTATGGGGGTTACTAAAGAGCAGTACTTC. The V call is TRBV7-9, the J call TRBJ2-7; D possibly matches TRBD1 or TRBD2 (5 bases each). CDR1 and CDR2 from the germline V gene are SEHNR and FQNEAQ (reference sequence). This CDR3 contains 13 residues. Between the trimmed V and J ends, which lost 6 bases and 7 bases, there was a span of 16 bases. Full variable domain (missing parts from reference TRBV7-9 and TRBJ2-7): DTGVSQNPRHKITKRGQNVTFRCDPISEHNRLYWYRQTLGQGPEFLTYFQNEAQLEKSRLLSDRFSAERPKGSFSTLEIQRTEQGDSAMYLCASSMGVTKEQYFGPGTRLTVT.